This TCR beta chain was identified in a study of spatial heterogeneity in lung cancer. On the study more broadly: The donor group consisted of around 66 patients who had untreated, early-stage non-small cell lung cancer. More beta-chain than alpha-chain sequences were consistently detected.

TCRdb reprocessed the 5' RACE reads with MiXCR, giving one entry per CDR3 protein. The sample records 95,000 to 130,000 distinct CDR3 sequences, 9% to 15% being singletons. V was pared by 3 bases and J by 1 base, with 15 bases of the junction left unmatched. Germline V gene data show CDR1 as MDHEN and CDR2 as SYDVKM. The CDR3 extends over 19 amino acids. The time point denotes: blood at routine non-recurrence follow-up after resection. Unsorted whole RNA of tumor, nontumor lung or frozen PBMC was sequenced. Many counts were recorded for this clonotype. The chain combines TRBV28 with TRBJ2-7; 10 positions match TRBD2. The sequence was obtained from a male donor with early-stage non-small cell lung cancer. This specimen was PBMCs, taken at follow-up. CDR3 bases: TGTGCCAGCAGTTTCCGACACCCGCAGCGGGGGGGGAAATCCTACGAGCAGTACTTC. Its translation: CASSFRHPQRGGKSYEQYF.